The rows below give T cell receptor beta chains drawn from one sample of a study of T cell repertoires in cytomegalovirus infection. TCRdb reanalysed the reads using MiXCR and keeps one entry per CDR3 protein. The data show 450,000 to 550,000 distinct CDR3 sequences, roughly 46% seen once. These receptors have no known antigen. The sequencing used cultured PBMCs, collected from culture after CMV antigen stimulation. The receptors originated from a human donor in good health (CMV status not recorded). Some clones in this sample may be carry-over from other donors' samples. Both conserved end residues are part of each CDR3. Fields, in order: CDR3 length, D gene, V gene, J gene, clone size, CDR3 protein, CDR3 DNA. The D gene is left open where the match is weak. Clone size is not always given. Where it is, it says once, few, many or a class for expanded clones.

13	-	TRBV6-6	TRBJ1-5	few	CAAAYRGNQPQHF	TGTGCCGCCGCTTACAGGGGCAATCAGCCCCAGCATTTT
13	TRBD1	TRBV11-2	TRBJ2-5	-	CATAQGDQETQYF	TGTGCCACGGCGCAGGGGGACCAAGAGACCCAGTACTTC
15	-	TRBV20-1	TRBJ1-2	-	CSARVREGLGYGYTF	TGCAGTGCTAGAGTTCGAGAGGGGCTGGGCTATGGCTACACCTTC
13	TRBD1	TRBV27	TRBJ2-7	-	CASRQGASYEQYF	TGTGCCAGCAGGCAGGGGGCCTCCTACGAGCAGTACTTC
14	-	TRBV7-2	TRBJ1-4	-	CASSLMVAGEKLFF	TGTGCCAGCAGCTTAATGGTGGCTGGGGAAAAACTGTTTTTT
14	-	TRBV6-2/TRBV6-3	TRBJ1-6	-	CATSRTAPEGPLHF	TGTGCCACGAGCAGGACAGCCCCTGAGGGGCCCCTCCACTTT
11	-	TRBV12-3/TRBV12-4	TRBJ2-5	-	CASSFGTPQYF	TGTGCCAGCAGTTTCGGGACCCCTCAGTACTTC
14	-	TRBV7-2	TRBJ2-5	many	CASSTTAMRETQYF	TGTGCCAGCAGTACGACAGCCATGAGAGAGACCCAGTACTTC
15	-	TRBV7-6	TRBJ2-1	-	CASSQPGAQYNEQFF	TGTGCCAGCAGCCAACCAGGGGCACAATACAATGAGCAGTTCTTC
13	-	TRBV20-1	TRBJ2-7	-	CSAGSMQAYEQYF	TGCAGTGCTGGATCAATGCAAGCCTACGAGCAGTACTTC
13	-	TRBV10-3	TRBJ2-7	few	CAISEDRGGEQYF	TGTGCCATCAGCGAGGATCGAGGGGGCGAGCAGTACTTC
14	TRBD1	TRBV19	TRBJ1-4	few	CASSWRGPNEKLFF	TGTGCCAGTAGCTGGAGGGGGCCTAATGAAAAACTGTTTTTT
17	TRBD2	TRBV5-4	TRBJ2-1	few	CASSYSLLAASYNEQFF	TGTGCCAGCAGCTACAGCCTTCTAGCGGCTTCCTACAATGAGCAGTTCTTC
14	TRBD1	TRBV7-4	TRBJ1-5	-	CASSNGTGDQPQHF	TGTGCCAGCAGCAACGGGACAGGGGATCAGCCCCAGCATTTT
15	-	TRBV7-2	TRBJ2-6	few	CASSLRSGSANVLTF	TGTGCCAGCAGCTTACGGTCCGGTTCGGCCAACGTCCTGACTTTC
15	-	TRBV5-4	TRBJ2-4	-	CASSSHGAGKNIQYF	TGTGCCAGCAGCTCCCATGGGGCGGGCAAAAACATTCAGTACTTC
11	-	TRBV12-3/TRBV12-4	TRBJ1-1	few	CASSSPKQAFF	TGTGCCAGCAGTTCCCCTAAGCAAGCTTTCTTT
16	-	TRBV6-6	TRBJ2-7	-	CASSYVDIGTTGEQYF	TGTGCCAGCAGTTACGTGGACATCGGAACTACGGGAGAGCAGTACTTC
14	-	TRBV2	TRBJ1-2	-	CASSAWGVNYGYTF	TGTGCCAGCAGTGCTTGGGGGGTTAACTATGGCTACACCTTC
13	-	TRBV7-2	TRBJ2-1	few	CASSFGNYNEQFF	TGTGCCAGCAGCTTTGGGAACTACAATGAGCAGTTCTTC
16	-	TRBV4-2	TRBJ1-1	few	CASSQEGATMNTEAFF	TGTGCCAGCAGCCAAGAGGGAGCGACCATGAACACTGAAGCTTTCTTT
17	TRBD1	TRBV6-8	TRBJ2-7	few	CASSPTPRDRGHYEQYF	TGTGCCAGCAGTCCAACTCCCCGAGACAGGGGGCATTACGAGCAGTACTTC
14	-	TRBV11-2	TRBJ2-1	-	CASSLETAYNEQFF	TGTGCCAGCAGCTTAGAAACAGCCTACAATGAGCAGTTCTTC
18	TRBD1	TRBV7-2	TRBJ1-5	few	CASSPVGTGYYSNQPQHF	TGTGCCAGCAGCCCCGTTGGGACAGGGTATTATAGCAATCAGCCCCAGCATTTT
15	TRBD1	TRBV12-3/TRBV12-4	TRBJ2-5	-	CASSSVGTGSETQYF	TGTGCCAGCAGCTCGGTCGGGACAGGGTCGGAGACCCAGTACTTC
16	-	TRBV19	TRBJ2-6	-	CASSRAWGSGANVLTF	TGTGCCAGTAGTCGGGCTTGGGGCTCTGGGGCCAACGTCCTGACTTTC
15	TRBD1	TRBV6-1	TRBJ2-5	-	CASSGVQGYQETQYF	TGTGCCAGCAGTGGAGTACAGGGGTACCAAGAGACCCAGTACTTC
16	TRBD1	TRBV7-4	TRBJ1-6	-	CASSLFRQGKNSPLHF	TGTGCCAGCAGCTTATTCCGACAGGGTAAAAATTCACCCCTCCACTTT
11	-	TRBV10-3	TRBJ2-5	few	CATRGQETQYF	TGTGCCACCCGGGGCCAAGAGACCCAGTACTTC
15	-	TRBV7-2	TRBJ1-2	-	CASSLATAQGYGYTF	TGTGCCAGCAGCTTGGCCACAGCCCAGGGCTATGGCTACACCTTC
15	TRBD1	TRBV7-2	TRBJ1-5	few	CASSPGQGYDQPQHF	TGTGCCAGCAGCCCCGGACAGGGTTATGATCAGCCCCAGCATTTT
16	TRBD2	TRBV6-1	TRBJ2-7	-	CASSEGTSGNSYEQYF	TGTGCCAGCAGTGAAGGGACTAGCGGGAATTCCTACGAGCAGTACTTC
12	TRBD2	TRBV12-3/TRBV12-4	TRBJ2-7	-	CASSLGGRLQYF	TGTGCCAGCAGTTTGGGGGGGAGGTTGCAGTACTTC
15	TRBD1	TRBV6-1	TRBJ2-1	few	CASSEAPGQYNEQFF	TGTGCCAGCAGTGAAGCGCCGGGACAGTACAATGAGCAGTTCTTC
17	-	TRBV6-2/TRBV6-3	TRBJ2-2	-	CASNLPVGGLFTGELFF	TGTGCCAGCAATCTTCCGGTAGGGGGGCTATTCACCGGGGAGCTGTTTTTT
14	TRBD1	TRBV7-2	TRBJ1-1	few	CASSRRQGRTEAFF	TGTGCCAGCAGCCGCCGACAGGGGAGAACTGAAGCTTTCTTT
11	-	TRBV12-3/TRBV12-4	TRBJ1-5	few	CASSSGRPQHF	TGTGCCAGCAGTTCCGGACGGCCCCAGCATTTT
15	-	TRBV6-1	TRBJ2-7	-	CASHTRGSESYEQYF	TGTGCCAGCCATACGCGGGGATCGGAGTCCTACGAGCAGTACTTC
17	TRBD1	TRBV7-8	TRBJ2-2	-	CASSLGVYRGNTGELFF	TGTGCCAGCAGCTTGGGGGTATACAGGGGAAACACCGGGGAGCTGTTTTTT
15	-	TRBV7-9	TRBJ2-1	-	CASSHDWDSYNEQFF	TGTGCCAGCAGCCATGACTGGGACTCTTACAATGAGCAGTTCTTC
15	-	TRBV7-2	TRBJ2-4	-	CASSQRRSGKNIQYF	TGTGCCAGCAGCCAACGGAGATCGGGCAAAAACATTCAGTACTTC
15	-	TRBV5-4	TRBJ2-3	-	CASSLGFQPTDTQYF	TGTGCCAGCAGCTTGGGGTTCCAGCCCACAGATACGCAGTATTTT
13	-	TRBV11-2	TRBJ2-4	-	CASSFEGLGMQYF	TGTGCCAGCAGCTTTGAGGGGCTTGGCATGCAGTACTTC
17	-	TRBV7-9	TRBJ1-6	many	CASSSHEREGQGSPLHF	TGTGCCAGCAGCTCCCATGAGAGGGAGGGTCAAGGTTCACCCCTCCACTTT
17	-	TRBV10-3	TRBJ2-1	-	CAISGTEDGLSYNEQFF	TGTGCCATCAGTGGGACTGAGGACGGCCTCTCCTACAATGAGCAGTTCTTC
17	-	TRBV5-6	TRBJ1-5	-	CASSLAQGAYSNQPQHF	TGTGCCAGCAGCTTGGCCCAGGGCGCCTATAGCAATCAGCCCCAGCATTTT
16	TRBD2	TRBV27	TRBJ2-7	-	CASSLAGGPRSYEQYF	TGTGCCAGCAGCTTGGCGGGAGGGCCGAGATCCTACGAGCAGTACTTC
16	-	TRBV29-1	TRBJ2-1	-	CSVEAWGGPPYNEQFF	TGCAGCGTTGAAGCTTGGGGGGGGCCCCCTTACAATGAGCAGTTCTTC
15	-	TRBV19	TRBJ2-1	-	CASSIESASSDEQFF	TGTGCCAGTAGTATAGAAAGTGCTAGTAGCGATGAGCAGTTCTTC
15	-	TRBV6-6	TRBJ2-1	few	CASSYSVALGNEQFF	TGTGCCAGCAGTTACTCAGTGGCCTTGGGCAATGAGCAGTTCTTC
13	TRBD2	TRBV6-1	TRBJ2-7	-	CASNPSGGPQQYF	TGTGCCAGCAATCCTAGCGGGGGCCCCCAGCAGTACTTC
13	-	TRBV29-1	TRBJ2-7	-	CSVEAPPTYEQYF	TGCAGCGTTGAGGCCCCTCCGACCTACGAGCAGTACTTC
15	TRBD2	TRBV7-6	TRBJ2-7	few	CASSSLSGTSYEQYF	TGTGCCAGCAGCTCTCTTAGCGGGACCTCCTACGAGCAGTACTTC
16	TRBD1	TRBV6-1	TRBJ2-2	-	CASGRNRQGVAGELFF	TGTGCCAGCGGAAGGAACCGACAGGGGGTGGCCGGGGAGCTGTTTTTT
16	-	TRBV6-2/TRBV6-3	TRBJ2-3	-	CASSYSARRPYHTQYF	TGTGCCAGCAGTTACTCCGCCCGCAGGCCGTACCATACGCAGTATTTT
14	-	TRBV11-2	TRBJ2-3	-	CASSLFVGEDTQYF	TGTGCCAGCAGCTTATTTGTAGGGGAAGATACGCAGTATTTT
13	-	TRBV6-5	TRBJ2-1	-	CASSYSVFNEQFF	TGTGCCAGCAGTTACTCGGTTTTCAATGAGCAGTTCTTC
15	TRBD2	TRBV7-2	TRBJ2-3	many	CASSWTSGVTDTQYF	TGTGCCAGCAGCTGGACTAGCGGAGTCACAGATACGCAGTATTTT
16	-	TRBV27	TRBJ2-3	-	CASSPRGWRLTDTQYF	TGTGCCAGCAGTCCCCGCGGCTGGCGCCTCACAGATACGCAGTATTTT